This TCR beta chain comes out of a study of cytomegalovirus exposure and HLA in healthy donors. Amplification used 60 Vbeta primers and 13 Jbeta primers. Sequenced by immunoSEQ multiplex PCR; TCRdb stores in-frame clones only, minus some. The top ten clones hold just over 3% of a sample with around 87,000 clones, over 60% of them seen once. The CDR3 totals 17 residues. In germline, CDR1 is ENHRY, CDR2 SYGVKD. V was pared by 4 bases and J by 7 bases, with 20 bases between. Sequenced sample: PBMCs. The TCR comes from a man aged 35 to 55 in good health and CMV-seronegative. The V and J genes are TRBV10-3 and TRBJ1-6; TRBD1 is a possible D gene (5 bases). Here the CDR3 DNA reads TGTGCCATCAGTGGAAGGACGGACGGAAGGGGCAATTCACCCCTCCACTTT. As protein: CAISGRTDGRGNSPLHF.